These 25 T cell receptor beta chains share one sample of origin, sequenced in a study of human T cells and chemical hapten exposure. TCRdb fed the RACE reads into MiXCR, producing one record per CDR3 protein. The sample lists 130,000 or so distinct CDR3 sequences; roughly 9% were seen once. The sample's time point: healthy volunteer bleed at 2 weeks. The starting material, unfractionated whole blood, was used for total RNA extraction. The specimen sequenced was whole blood. The receptors were sampled from a male donor in good health. Some clones in this sample may be carry-over from other donors' samples.

The chain recombines TRBV9 with TRBJ2-1; maybe TRBD2 (5 bases). V dropped 0 bases and J dropped 8 bases, with 9 bases sitting between them. CDR1 SGDLS and CDR2 YYNGEE come from the germline V gene. The CDR3 totals 13 residues. CDR3 coding DNA: TGTGCCAGCAGCGTAGGACCCGGGGATGAGCAGTTCTTC. Amino acid sequence: CASSVGPGDEQFF.

This clonotype showed up many times. The rearrangement links TRBV12-3 or TRBV12-4 to TRBJ1-1, with 7 positions matching TRBD1. The CDR3 contains 14 residues. The V gene end was trimmed by 5 bases and the J gene end by 7 bases; junction bases not matched to a gene: 10. This chain's CDR3 is CASSLQGPVIEAFF. The CDR3 DNA reads TGTGCCAGCAGTCTACAGGGGCCCGTCATTGAAGCTTTCTTT.

This chain connects TRBV19 to TRBJ1-5; D might be TRBD1 (5 bases). Germline CDR1 reads LNHDA; CDR2 reads SQIVND (reference sequence). The V and J ends lost 9 bases and 3 bases respectively, with 12 bases between them. This CDR3 spans 13 amino acids. The CDR3 DNA sequence: TGTGCCAGCTCGGGACGGAACAATCAGCCCCAGCATTTT. This encodes CASSGRNNQPQHF.

This clonotype appeared many times. V gene TRBV5-1 combines with J gene TRBJ2-7, with D tentatively TRBD1 (6 bases). The germline V gene encodes CDR1 SGHRS and CDR2 YFSETQ. This CDR3 contains 14 residues. The V and J ends lost 3 bases and 3 bases respectively, with 13 bases between them. CDR3 residues: CASSWGTKGYEQYF. The CDR3 DNA follows: TGCGCCAGCAGCTGGGGGACAAAGGGCTACGAGCAGTACTTC.

V is TRBV10-2 and J is TRBJ2-2; 12 nucleotides line up with TRBD2. This CDR3 has 16 residues. The J segment lost 5 bases and the V segment lost 0 bases, leaving 1 base of the junction unmatched. Per the germline V gene, CDR1 is WSHSY and CDR2 is SAAADI. CDR3 residues: CASSESGTSGTGELFF. The CDR3 region has the DNA TGCGCCAGCAGTGAGTCGGGGACTAGCGGGACCGGGGAGCTGTTTTTT.

V is TRBV29-1 and J is TRBJ2-1, with 9 bases matching TRBD2. There are 15 residues in the CDR3. CDR1 is SQVTM, CDR2 ANQGSEA, per germline. V gave up 0 bases and J gave up 3 bases; unmatched junction bases: 3. The CDR3 protein is CSVEDPAGGYNEQFF. CDR3 DNA: TGCAGCGTTGAAGATCCAGCGGGAGGCTACAATGAGCAGTTCTTC.

The chain joins TRBV7-9 to TRBJ1-4; D is undetermined. The CDR3 loop spans 15 amino acids. Trimming took 1 base from V and 4 from J, leaving 10 bases between them. From germline, CDR1 is SEHNR and CDR2 FQNEAQ (reference sequence). The CDR3 sequence: CASSLVAGGNEKLFF. The CDR3 coding sequence is TGTGCCAGCAGCTTAGTAGCAGGAGGTAATGAAAAACTGTTTTTT.

The chain couples TRBV12-5 to TRBJ2-3; 9 bases fit TRBD2. The CDR3 spans 19 residues. Unmatched junction bases numbered 10, after V lost 0 bases and J lost 0 bases. Per germline, CDR1 LGHNT and CDR2 FRNRAP. In nucleotides, the CDR3 is TGTGCTAGTGGTTTGGTAAAGCGGGAGGCCCCCTATAGCACAGATACGCAGTATTTT. Its protein product is CASGLVKREAPYSTDTQYF.

The chain carries TRBV14 and TRBJ2-5, with 10 positions matching TRBD2. CDR3 size: 14 residues. Germline CDR1 and CDR2: SGHDN and FVKESK. V trimming: 4 bases; J trimming: 4 bases; junction bases outside the gene matches: 3. The CDR3 nucleotides read TGTGCCAGCAGCCCTAGCGGGAGAGGAGAGACCCAGTACTTC. This codes for CASSPSGRGETQYF.

This clonotype was observed at least ten times. V is TRBV6-1 and J is TRBJ2-5; 9 bases line up with TRBD2. CDR1 MNHNS and CDR2 SASEGT come from the germline V gene. The CDR3 spans 13 residues. The CDR3 spells CVLERGAWETQYF. The CDR3 DNA reads as TGTGTACTCGAGCGGGGGGCCTGGGAGACCCAGTACTTC.

This clonotype appeared a few times. The chain links TRBV7-9 to TRBJ2-6, with 7 bases aligning to TRBD1. Per the germline V gene, CDR1 is SEHNR and CDR2 is FQNEAQ (reference sequence). This CDR3 is built from 18 residues. The V and J ends lost 3 bases and 0 bases, in that order; junction bases with no gene match: 8. CDR3 nucleotide sequence: TGTGCCAGCAGCTTCCTCCGGGACAGCTCCTCTGGGGCCAACGTCCTGACTTTC. Protein sequence: CASSFLRDSSSGANVLTF.

This clonotype was observed many times. The chain couples TRBV4-1 to TRBJ2-5, with 7 bases identical to TRBD1. Per germline, CDR1 MGHRA and CDR2 YSYEKL. The CDR3 has 17 amino acids. V lost 4 bases to trimming and J lost 2 bases; unmatched junction nucleotides: 13. CDR3 amino acids: CASSLGTEPGQQETQYF. CDR3 sequence (DNA): TGCGCCAGCAGCCTAGGAACCGAACCGGGACAGCAAGAGACCCAGTACTTC.

The chain is built from TRBV28 and TRBJ2-3; perhaps TRBD2 as D (6 bases). This CDR3 has 15 residues. Per germline, CDR1 MDHEN and CDR2 SYDVKM. V lost 3 bases and J lost 6, with 16 bases in between. CDR3 sequence (DNA): TGTGCCAGCAGTTTTCAGGAGGGGCGATCGGATACGCAGTATTTT. Translated, it gives CASSFQEGRSDTQYF.

This clonotype appeared many times. This chain uses TRBV6-4 with TRBJ2-2, with D hard to call. Germline V gene sequence: CDR1 MRHNA, CDR2 SNTAGT. Trimming cost V 4 bases and J 2 bases, with 17 bases left between them. This CDR3 spans 17 amino acids. CDR3 protein: CASSANRLALNTGELFF. The CDR3 nucleotides are TGTGCCAGCAGTGCAAACAGATTAGCACTCAACACCGGGGAGCTGTTTTTT.

This clonotype was recorded many times. This chain joins TRBV5-1 and TRBJ2-6; no definite D call. The V gene's germline CDR1 is SGHRS and CDR2 YFSETQ. The CDR3 sequence is 16 residues long. The ends were cut back, 0 bases at V and 0 bases at J, with 7 bases in the middle. The CDR3 coding sequence is TGCGCCAGCAGCTTGGCCTTGGACTCTGGGGCCAACGTCCTGACTTTC. Its translation is CASSLALDSGANVLTF.

This clonotype showed up many times. The chain has TRBV5-1 and TRBJ2-3, with TRBD2 matching over 15 bases. The CDR3 is 18 residues long. Germline trimming cut 3 bases from V and 0 bases from J; bases unmatched to any gene: 5. The germline CDR1 and CDR2 sequences are SGHRS and YFSETQ. The CDR3 DNA is TGCGCCAGCAGCTCGGGACTAGCGGGGGGAGCTAGCACAGATACGCAGTATTTT. Protein: CASSSGLAGGASTDTQYF.

This clonotype was detected only a few times. V is TRBV11-2 and J is TRBJ2-7, with TRBD2 matching 7 bases. This CDR3 spans 15 amino acids. The V and J ends lost 4 bases and 2 bases, in that order; junction bases with no gene match: 8. CDR1 is SGHAT and CDR2 is FQNNGV in the germline V gene. This CDR3 is CASSSLRLAAYEQYF. The CDR3 nucleotides read TGTGCCAGCAGCTCCTTGAGGCTAGCGGCCTACGAGCAGTACTTC.

This clonotype was detected ten times or more. The J gene is TRBJ1-4, the V gene TRBV3-1; D call uncertain. V shed 3 bases and J shed 0 bases, with 8 bases lying between them. The CDR3 is made up of 15 amino acids. The germline V gene has CDR1 LGHDT and CDR2 YNNKEL (reference sequence). The DNA for the CDR3 is TGTGCCAGCAGCCAGGCAGTATCAACTAATGAAAAACTGTTTTTT. This encodes CASSQAVSTNEKLFF.

The chain links TRBV20-1 to TRBJ1-5; D is perhaps TRBD1 (6 bases). The germline V gene encodes CDR1 DFQATT and CDR2 SNEGSKA (reference sequence). CDR3 size: 17 residues. The V and J ends lost 5 bases and 0 bases respectively, with 20 bases between them. The CDR3 sequence: CSAGGGTSIYSNQPQHF. The CDR3 DNA follows: TGCAGTGCTGGAGGAGGGACAAGCATCTATAGCAATCAGCCCCAGCATTTT.

This clonotype was seen ten or more times. The chain carries TRBV2 and TRBJ1-6; a weak D match, TRBD1 (5 bases). V was trimmed by 6 bases and J by 5 bases, leaving 11 bases between them. CDR1 is SNHLY, CDR2 FYNNEI, per germline. This CDR3 region has 14 residues. In DNA, the CDR3 is TGTGCCAGCAGGACGGGGGGTAATAATTCACCCCTCCACTTT. Amino acids: CASRTGGNNSPLHF.

This clonotype was detected only a few times. V gene TRBV27 combines with J gene TRBJ1-1, with TRBD1 matching over 7 bases. The CDR3 covers 13 residues. Germline V CDR1 and CDR2: MNHEY, SMNVEV (reference sequence). The trim removed 10 bases at V and 4 bases at J, leaving 9 bases unmatched. Here the CDR3 reads CATRQGRGTEAFF. DNA for the CDR3: TGTGCCACCAGACAGGGCAGGGGCACTGAAGCTTTCTTT.

This chain's CDR3 is CSASSSRDTEAFF. CDR3 DNA sequence: TGCAGTGCTTCCTCATCCAGAGACACTGAAGCTTTCTTT. The rearrangement links TRBV20-1 to TRBJ1-1; no clear D. The V end was cut by 5 bases, the J end by 3 bases, with 13 bases between. This CDR3 spans 13 amino acids. Germline CDR1 reads DFQATT; CDR2 reads SNEGSKA (reference sequence).

With regard to this clonotype: Since a much larger clone is just one base distant, this may be a read error. This chain joins TRBV20-1 and TRBJ2-3; 7 nucleotides align to TRBD1. The CDR3 has 19 residues. In germline, CDR1 is DFQATT, CDR2 SNEGSKA (reference sequence). Trimming removed 1 base from V and 2 bases from J; junction bases left unmatched: 18. The CDR3 DNA is TGCAGTGCTAGAGCGAGGAAGCAGGGGGTTCCGGGGCCCACAGATACGCAGTATTTT. As protein: CSARARKQGVPGPTDTQYF.

The table lists this clonotype with a count of one. The chain is built from TRBV5-1 and TRBJ1-1; D remains unclear. Germline assignment: CDR1 SGHRS and CDR2 YFSETQ. Trimming pared 4 bases from V and 6 bases from J, leaving 13 bases between. The CDR3 spans 13 residues. CDR3 sequence (DNA): TGCGCCAGCAGCCTGGCGCTGACGGCTGAAGCTTTCTTT. It codes for CASSLALTAEAFF. Full variable domain (remainder filled in from reference TRBV5-1 and TRBJ1-1): KAGVTQTPRYLIKTRGQQVTLSCSPISGHRSVSWYQQTPGQGLQFLFEYFSETQRNKGNFPGRFSGRQFSNSRSEMNVSTLELGDSALYLCASSLALTAEAFFGQGTRLTVV.

Comments on this clonotype: This may come from a read error, since a much larger clone is one base off. The V and J genes are TRBV7-2 and TRBJ2-7; TRBD1 aligns across 7 bases. The CDR3 is 15 residues long. Germline V gives CDR1 SGHTA, CDR2 FQGNSA. CDR3 sequence reads: CARSLDDRAEYEQYF. The CDR3 nucleotides read TGTGCCAGAAGCTTAGACGACAGGGCGGAGTACGAGCAGTACTTC.